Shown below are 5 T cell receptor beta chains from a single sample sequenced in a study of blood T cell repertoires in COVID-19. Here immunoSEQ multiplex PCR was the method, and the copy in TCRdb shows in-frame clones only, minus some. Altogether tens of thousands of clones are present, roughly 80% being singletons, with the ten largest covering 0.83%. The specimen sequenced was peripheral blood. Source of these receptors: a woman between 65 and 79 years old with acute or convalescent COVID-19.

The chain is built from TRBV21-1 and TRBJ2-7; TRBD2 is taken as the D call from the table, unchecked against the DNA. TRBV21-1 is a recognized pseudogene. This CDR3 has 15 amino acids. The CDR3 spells CASGYSGRAPYEQYF. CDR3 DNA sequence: TGTGCCAGCGGGTATAGCGGGAGGGCCCCCTACGAGCAGTACTTC.

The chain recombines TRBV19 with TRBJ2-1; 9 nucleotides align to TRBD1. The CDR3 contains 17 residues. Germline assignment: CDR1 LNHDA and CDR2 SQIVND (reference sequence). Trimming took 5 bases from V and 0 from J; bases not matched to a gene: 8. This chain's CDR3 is CASSVFAGQGSYNEQFF. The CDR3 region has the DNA TGTGCCAGTAGTGTATTCGCGGGACAGGGCTCCTACAATGAGCAGTTCTTC. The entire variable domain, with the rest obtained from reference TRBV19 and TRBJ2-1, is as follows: DGGITQSPKYLFRKEGQNVTLSCEQNLNHDAMYWYRQDPGQGLRLIYYSQIVNDFQKGDIAEGYSVSREKKESFPLTVTSAQKNPTAFYLCASSVFAGQGSYNEQFFGPGTRLTVL.

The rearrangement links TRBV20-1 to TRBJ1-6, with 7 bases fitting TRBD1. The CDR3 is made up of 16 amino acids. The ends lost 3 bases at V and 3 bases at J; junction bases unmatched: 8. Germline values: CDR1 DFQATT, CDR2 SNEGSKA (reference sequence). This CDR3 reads CSASSRTGDYNSPLHF. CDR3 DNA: TGCAGTGCTAGTTCAAGAACAGGGGACTATAATTCACCCCTCCACTTT.

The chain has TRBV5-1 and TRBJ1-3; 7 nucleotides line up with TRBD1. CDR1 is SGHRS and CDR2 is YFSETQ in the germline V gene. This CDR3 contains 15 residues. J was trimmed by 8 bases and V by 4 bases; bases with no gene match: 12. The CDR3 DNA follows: TGCGCCAGCAGCCTAGGATTGACAGGGTCGGACACCATATATTTT. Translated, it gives CASSLGLTGSDTIYF.

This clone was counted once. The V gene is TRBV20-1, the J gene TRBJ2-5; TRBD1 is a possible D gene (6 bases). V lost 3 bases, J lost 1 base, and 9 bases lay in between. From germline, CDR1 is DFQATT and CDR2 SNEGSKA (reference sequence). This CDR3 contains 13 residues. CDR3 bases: TGCAGTGCTAGTAGGGGGACCCAAGAGACCCAGTACTTC. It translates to CSASRGTQETQYF.